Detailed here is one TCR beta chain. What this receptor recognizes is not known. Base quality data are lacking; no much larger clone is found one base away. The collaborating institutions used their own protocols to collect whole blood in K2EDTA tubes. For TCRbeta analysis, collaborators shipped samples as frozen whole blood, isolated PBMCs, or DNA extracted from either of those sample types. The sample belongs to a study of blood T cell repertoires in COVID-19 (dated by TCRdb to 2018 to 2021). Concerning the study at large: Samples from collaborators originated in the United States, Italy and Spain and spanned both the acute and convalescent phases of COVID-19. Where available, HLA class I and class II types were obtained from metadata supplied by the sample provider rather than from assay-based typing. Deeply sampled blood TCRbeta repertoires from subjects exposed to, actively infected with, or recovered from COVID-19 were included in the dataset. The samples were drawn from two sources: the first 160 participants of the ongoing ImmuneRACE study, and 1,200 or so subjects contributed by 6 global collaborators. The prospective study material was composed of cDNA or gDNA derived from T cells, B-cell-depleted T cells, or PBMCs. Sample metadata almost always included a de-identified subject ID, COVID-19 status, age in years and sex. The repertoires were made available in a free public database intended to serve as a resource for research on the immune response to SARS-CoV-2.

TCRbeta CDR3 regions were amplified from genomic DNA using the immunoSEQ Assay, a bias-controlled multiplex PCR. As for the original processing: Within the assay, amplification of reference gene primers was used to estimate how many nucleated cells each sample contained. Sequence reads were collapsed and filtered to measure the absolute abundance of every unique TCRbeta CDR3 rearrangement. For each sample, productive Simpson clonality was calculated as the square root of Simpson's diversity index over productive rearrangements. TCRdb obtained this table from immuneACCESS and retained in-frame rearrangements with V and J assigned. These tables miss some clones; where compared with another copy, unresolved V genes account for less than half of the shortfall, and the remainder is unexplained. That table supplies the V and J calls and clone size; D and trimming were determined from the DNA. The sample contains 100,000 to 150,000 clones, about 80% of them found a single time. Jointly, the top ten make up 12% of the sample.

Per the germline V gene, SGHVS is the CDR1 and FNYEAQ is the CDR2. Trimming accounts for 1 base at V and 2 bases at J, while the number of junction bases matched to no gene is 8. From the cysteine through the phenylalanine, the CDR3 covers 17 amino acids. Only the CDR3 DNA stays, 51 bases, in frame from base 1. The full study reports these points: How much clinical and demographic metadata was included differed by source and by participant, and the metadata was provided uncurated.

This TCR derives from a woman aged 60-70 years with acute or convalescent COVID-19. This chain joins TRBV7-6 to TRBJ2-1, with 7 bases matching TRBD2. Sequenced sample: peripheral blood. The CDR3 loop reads CASSLGPAGEAYNEQFF. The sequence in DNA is TGTGCCAGCAGCTTAGGTCCTGCGGGGGAAGCCTACAATGAGCAGTTCTTC.